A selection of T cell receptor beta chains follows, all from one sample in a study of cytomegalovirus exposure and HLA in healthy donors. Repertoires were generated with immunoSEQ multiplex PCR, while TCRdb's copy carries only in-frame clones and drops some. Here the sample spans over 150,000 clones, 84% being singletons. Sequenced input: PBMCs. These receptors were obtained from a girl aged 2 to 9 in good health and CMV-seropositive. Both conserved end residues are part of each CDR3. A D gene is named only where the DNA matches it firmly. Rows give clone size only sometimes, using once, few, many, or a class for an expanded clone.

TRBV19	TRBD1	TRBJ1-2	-	TGTGCCAGTAGTCCAGACAGGGACTATGGCTACACCTTC	CASSPDRDYGYTF
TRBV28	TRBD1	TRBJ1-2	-	TGTGCCAGCAGTTTGCGGACAGGGGGTGGCTACACCTTC	CASSLRTGGGYTF
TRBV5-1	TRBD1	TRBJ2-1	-	TGCGCCAGCAGCCTTTTCCGGGACAGGGGAAACAATGAGCAGTTCTTC	CASSLFRDRGNNEQFF
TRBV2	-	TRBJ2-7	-	TGTGCCAGCAGTGAAGAGTGGTATTCGGGTGGGGAGCAGTACTTC	CASSEEWYSGGEQYF
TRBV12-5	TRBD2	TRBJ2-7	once	TGTGCTAGTGGTTTGGTAGGGACTAGCGGGACCCGATACGAGCAGTACTTC	CASGLVGTSGTRYEQYF
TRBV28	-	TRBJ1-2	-	TGTGCCAGCAGTTTATTGCACAGGGACCATGGCTACACCTTC	CASSLLHRDHGYTF
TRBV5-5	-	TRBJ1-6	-	TGTGCCAGCAGCAACAGGGATAGCTCCTATAATTCACCCCTCCACTTT	CASSNRDSSYNSPLHF
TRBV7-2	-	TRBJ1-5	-	TGTGCCAGCAGCTCACACAGTCGCAATCAGCCCCAGCATTTT	CASSSHSRNQPQHF
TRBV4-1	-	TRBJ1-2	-	TGCGCCAGCAGCCAAGATAGGGCCAGGGTAGCGGGAGGCTACACCTTC	CASSQDRARVAGGYTF
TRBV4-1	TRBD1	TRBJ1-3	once	TGCGCCAGCAGCCTCCAAGACCCATCAGGGGGCTCTGGAAACACCATATATTTT	CASSLQDPSGGSGNTIYF
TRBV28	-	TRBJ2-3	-	TGTGCCAGCAGTTTGGGGTCTAGCGAGGATACGCAGTATTTT	CASSLGSSEDTQYF
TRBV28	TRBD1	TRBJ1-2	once	TGTGCCAGCAGTCCCCCGGGACAGGGGGCGGGCTACACCTTC	CASSPPGQGAGYTF
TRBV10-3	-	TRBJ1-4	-	TGTGCCATCAGCAACATCCATAATGAAAAACTGTTTTTT	CAISNIHNEKLFF
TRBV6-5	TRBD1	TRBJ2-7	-	TGTGCCAGCACGAGGACAGGTCAAACCTACGAGCAGTACTTC	CASTRTGQTYEQYF
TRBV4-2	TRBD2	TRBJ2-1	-	TGTGCCAGCAGCCAAGTACGGACTAGCGGACACAATGAGCAGTTCTTC	CASSQVRTSGHNEQFF
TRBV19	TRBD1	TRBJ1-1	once	TGTGCCAGTAGTCGACAGGGGATGAACACTGAAGCTTTCTTT	CASSRQGMNTEAFF
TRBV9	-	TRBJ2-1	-	TGTGCCAGCAGCGTAGGGAGCGGCTCCTACAATGAGCAGTTCTTC	CASSVGSGSYNEQFF
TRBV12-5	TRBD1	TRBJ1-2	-	TGTGCTAGTGGCACATCTCCGGGGACAGCCGCAAACTATGGCTACACCTTC	CASGTSPGTAANYGYTF
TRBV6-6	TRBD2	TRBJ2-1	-	TGTGCCAGCAGTTACTCACGCGGACTAGCGGCGAATGAGCAGTTCTTC	CASSYSRGLAANEQFF
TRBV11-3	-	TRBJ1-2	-	TGTGCCAGCAGCCCTCGGGACTACTTTTCCGGCTACACCTTC	CASSPRDYFSGYTF
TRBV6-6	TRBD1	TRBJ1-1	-	TGTGCCAGCAGCTCCGACAGGGGTGAAGCTTTCTTT	CASSSDRGEAFF
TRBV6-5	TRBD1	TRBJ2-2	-	TGTGCCAGCAGTGGGGACAGGGGCCCCGGGGAGCTGTTTTTT	CASSGDRGPGELFF
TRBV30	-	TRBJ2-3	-	TGTGCCTGGACGGCCGCGGGCGATCACACAGATACGCAGTATTTT	CAWTAAGDHTDTQYF
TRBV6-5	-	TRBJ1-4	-	TGTGCCAGCACCACAGCGGCAGCAACTAATGAAAAACTGTTTTTT	CASTTAAATNEKLFF
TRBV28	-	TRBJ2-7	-	TGTGCCAGCAGTTTCAGTTGGCAGGGGTTATCCTACGAGCAGTACTTC	CASSFSWQGLSYEQYF
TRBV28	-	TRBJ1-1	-	TGTGCCAGCAGTTCCCCCCCCGGTATGAACACTGAAGCTTTCTTT	CASSSPPGMNTEAFF
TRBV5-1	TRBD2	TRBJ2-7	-	TGCGCCAGCAGCTTGACTAGCGGGGGATACGAGCAGTACTTC	CASSLTSGGYEQYF
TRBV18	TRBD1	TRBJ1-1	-	TGTGCCAGCTCTTGGGACAGGGATTTTTTCACTGAAGCTTTCTTT	CASSWDRDFFTEAFF
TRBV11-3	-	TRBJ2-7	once	TGTGCCAGCAGCCTCAAGCGATCCAGCTCCTACGAGCAGTACTTC	CASSLKRSSSYEQYF
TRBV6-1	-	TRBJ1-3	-	TGTGCCAGCACAATTACAGGTTCTGGAAACACCATATATTTT	CASTITGSGNTIYF
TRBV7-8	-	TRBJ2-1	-	TGTGCCAGCAGCTTAGGATCGGGGTCCGATGAGCAGTTCTTC	CASSLGSGSDEQFF
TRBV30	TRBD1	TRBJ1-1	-	TGTGCCTGGAGTGAGGGCAGGGGGAGCACTGAAGCTTTCTTT	CAWSEGRGSTEAFF
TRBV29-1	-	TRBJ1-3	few	TGCAGCGTTTCTGACAGTGCTGGAAACACCATATATTTT	CSVSDSAGNTIYF
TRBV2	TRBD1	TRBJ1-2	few	TGTGCCAGCCCACAGGGGTCCTATGGCTACACCTTC	CASPQGSYGYTF
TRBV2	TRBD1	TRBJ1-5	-	TGTGCCAGCAGAGAGGACAGGTTTGCCCAGCATTTT	CASREDRFAQHF
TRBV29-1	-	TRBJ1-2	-	TGCAGCGTTGACTCCGTCTATGGCTACACCTTC	CSVDSVYGYTF
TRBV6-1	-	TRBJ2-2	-	TGTGCCAGCATTTCCGGGATCCCGAACACCGGGGAGCTGTTTTTT	CASISGIPNTGELFF
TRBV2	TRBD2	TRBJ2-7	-	TGTGCCAGCAAATGGTCTAGCGGGAGGTACGAGCAGTACTTC	CASKWSSGRYEQYF
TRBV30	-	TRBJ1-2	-	TGTGCCTGGATCCCTGTAACACCGATTTATGGCTACACCTTC	CAWIPVTPIYGYTF
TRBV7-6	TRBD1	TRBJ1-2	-	TGTGCCAGCAGCGCCCACCCCGGGACAGAAAACTATGGCTACACCTTC	CASSAHPGTENYGYTF
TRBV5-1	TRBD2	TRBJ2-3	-	TGCGCCAGCAGCTTGGCCAGACTAGCGGGAGTGGTAGATACGCAGTATTTT	CASSLARLAGVVDTQYF
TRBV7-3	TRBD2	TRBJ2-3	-	TGTGCCAGCAGCTTAAGAACGGGAGGGCCAGATACGCAGTATTTT	CASSLRTGGPDTQYF
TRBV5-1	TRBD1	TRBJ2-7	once	TGCGCCAGCAGCTTATCAGGGGGAGTCTACGAGCAGTACTTC	CASSLSGGVYEQYF
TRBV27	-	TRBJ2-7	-	TGTGCCAGCAGCACCCGAAGTTCCCCACGAGAACTGGAGAGGGGGAGGGTGGTTCAGTACTTC	CASSTRSSPRELERGRVVQYF
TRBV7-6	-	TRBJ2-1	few	TGTGCCAGCAGCTTCGGGTGGGAGCAGTTCTTC	CASSFGWEQFF
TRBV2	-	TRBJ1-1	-	TGTGCCAGCATTACTTCCCCAGGGGCGAACACTGAAGCTTTCTTT	CASITSPGANTEAFF
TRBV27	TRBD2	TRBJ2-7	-	TGTGCCAGCAGTCCTTTAGCGGGAGGCGGCGAGCAGTACTTC	CASSPLAGGGEQYF
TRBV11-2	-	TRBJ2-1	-	TGTGCCAGCAGCCCATTAACCCTTGATATAGCCAATGAGCAGTTCTTC	CASSPLTLDIANEQFF
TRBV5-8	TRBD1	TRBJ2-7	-	TGTGCCAGCAGCTTGATGGTGGGGCCTACAGGGGGCAACGAGCAGTACTTC	CASSLMVGPTGGNEQYF
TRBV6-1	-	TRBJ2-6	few	TGTGCCAGCAGCACGGGTTTCGGTCGAACCAACGTCCTGACTTTC	CASSTGFGRTNVLTF
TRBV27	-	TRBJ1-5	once	TGTGCCAGCAGTTTATCGGGGGGTATCAATCAGCCCCAGCATTTT	CASSLSGGINQPQHF
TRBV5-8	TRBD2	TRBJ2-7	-	TGTGCCAGCAGCTTGAGCGGACTAGCGGGAGTCTACGAGCAGTACTTC	CASSLSGLAGVYEQYF
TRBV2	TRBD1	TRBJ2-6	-	TGTGCCAGCAGTGGATACCGGGACAGGGCCTACTCTGGGGCCAACGTCCTGACTTTC	CASSGYRDRAYSGANVLTF
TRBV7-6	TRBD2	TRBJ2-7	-	TGTGCCAGCAGCTTAGCTTCGTTAGCGGGAGGGGACGAGCAGTACTTC	CASSLASLAGGDEQYF
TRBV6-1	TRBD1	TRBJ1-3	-	TGTGCCAGCACCGTCGGGACAGCTATGTTTTGGACCATATATTTT	CASTVGTAMFWTIYF
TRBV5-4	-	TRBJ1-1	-	TGTGCCAGCAGCTGGAGTATCAAAGGGCCCAGCGGGAACACTGAAGCTTTCTTT	CASSWSIKGPSGNTEAFF
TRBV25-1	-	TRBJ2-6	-	TGTGCCAGCAGTGAATATCGGGATTCCTCTGGGGCCAACGTCCTGACTTTC	CASSEYRDSSGANVLTF
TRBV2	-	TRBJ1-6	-	TGTGCCAGCATGACCCAGCAGGGGATCCCCTATAATTCACCCCTCCACTTT	CASMTQQGIPYNSPLHF